Below, 15 T cell receptor beta chains from the same sample are listed, as sequenced in a study of regulatory T cells in long-lasting Graves disease. TCR beta libraries were built with iRepertoire HTBI primers and Arm-PCR of CDR3 regions. A single record per CDR3 protein comes from TCRdb applying MiXCR to the multiplex PCR reads. This sample has 300,000 to 500,000 distinct CDR3 sequences, with less than 25% found just once. Time point described: persistent/refractory GD, antithyroid drugs over 5 years with positive TRAb. TCR sequences were obtained from RNA taken from PBMCs. Sequenced material: peripheral blood mononuclear cells (PBMCs), taken when the disease was refractory, from a patient treated with antithyroid drugs. The receptors here all came from a female donor with Graves disease.

The V gene is TRBV29-1, the J gene TRBJ2-7; 7 positions match TRBD2. The CDR3 runs 12 residues. V trimming: 6 bases; J trimming: 3 bases; junction bases outside the gene matches: 5. CDR1 is SQVTM and CDR2 is ANQGSEA in the germline V gene. For the CDR3, the DNA is TGCAGCGTCCTCACGGGGGGCTACGAGCAGTACTTC. The encoded protein is CSVLTGGYEQYF.

This clonotype was observed a few times. The gene calls are TRBV18 and TRBJ2-4, with D perhaps TRBD1 (6 bases). This CDR3 is 12 amino acids long. V lost 3 bases and J lost 12, with 12 bases in between. Germline lookup yields CDR1 KGHSH and CDR2 LQKENI. CDR3 in DNA: TGTGCCAGCTCACCCGGGACAAGGGATCAGTACTTC. Translated, it gives CASSPGTRDQYF.

In its sample, this clonotype was seen many times. The V gene is TRBV5-6, the J gene TRBJ2-5; D possibly corresponds to TRBD1 (5 bases). Germline V CDR1 and CDR2: SGHDT, YYEEEE. Trimming removed 2 bases at V and 5 bases at J, with 10 bases between. This CDR3 region has 13 residues. The CDR3 reads CASSFREGETQYF. The DNA for the CDR3 is TGTGCCAGCAGCTTCAGGGAAGGGGAGACCCAGTACTTC.

This clonotype was observed a handful of times. CDR3 sequence reads: CSARGRLATEAFF. DNA of the CDR3: TGCAGTGCTAGGGGACGGCTTGCGACTGAAGCTTTCTTT. The chain combines TRBV20-1 with TRBJ1-1; TRBD1 might be the D (5 bases). The germline V gene has CDR1 DFQATT and CDR2 SNEGSKA (reference sequence). The CDR3 runs to 13 residues. Trimming took off 3 bases at V and 5 bases at J, with 13 bases between the two ends.

V is TRBV7-2 and J is TRBJ2-5; 8 positions agree with TRBD1. J gave up 3 bases and V 1 base, and 7 bases lay outside the gene matches. The CDR3 runs 16 residues. The germline CDR1 and CDR2 sequences are SGHTA and FQGNSA. The CDR3 DNA is TGTGCCAGCAGCTTAGTACAGGGGGTAACGGAAGAGACCCAGTACTTC. Its protein is CASSLVQGVTEETQYF.

The rearrangement joins TRBV20-1 to TRBJ1-1, with D hard to call. Germline lookup yields CDR1 DFQATT and CDR2 SNEGSKA (reference sequence). There are 12 residues in the CDR3. V dropped 5 bases and J dropped 10 bases, with 17 bases sitting between them. The CDR3 sequence: CSADRTEIAAFF. The DNA of the CDR3 is TGCAGTGCTGATAGGACGGAGATCGCAGCTTTCTTT.

In DNA form, the CDR3 reads TGTGCCAGCAGCCCCCAGGCCCACCTAGGGATTGACACCGGGGAGCTGTTTTTT. Translated, it gives CASSPQAHLGIDTGELFF. The J gene is TRBJ2-2, the V gene TRBV7-6; D ambiguous. Looked up from germline, CDR1 is SGHVS and CDR2 is FNYEAQ. CDR3 size: 18 residues. Deletions cut 5 bases from V and 3 bases from J, with 22 bases between.

This clonotype was detected ten times or more. The gene calls are TRBV6-1 and TRBJ2-5; maybe TRBD1 (6 bases). This CDR3 spans 13 amino acids. V was clipped by 6 bases and J by 3 bases, with 11 bases between them. Germline assignment: CDR1 MNHNS and CDR2 SASEGT. The CDR3 sequence is CASRRSGEETQYF. The CDR3 DNA is TGTGCCAGCAGGCGTTCAGGGGAAGAGACCCAGTACTTC.

This clonotype was counted many times. This chain uses TRBV7-8 with TRBJ2-5; weak D call: TRBD1 (6 bases). Trimming took 6 bases from V and 3 from J, leaving 11 bases between them. Per germline, CDR1 SGHVS and CDR2 FQNEAQ. The CDR3 consists of 13 residues. For the CDR3, the DNA is TGTGCCAGCAGGTCCCAGGGGAAAGAGACCCAGTACTTC. It yields the protein CASRSQGKETQYF.

This clonotype was picked up one time. The J gene is TRBJ2-2, the V gene TRBV30, with D uncertain. Germline loops: CDR1 GTSNPN, CDR2 SVGIG (reference sequence). The V gene lost 0 bases and the J gene lost 6 bases, with 11 bases spanning the gap. The CDR3 contains 14 residues. CDR3 coding DNA: TGTGCCTGGAGTGTACTCTGGGATCCCGGGGAGCTGTTTTTT. Translation: CAWSVLWDPGELFF. Combining the CDR3 with reference TRBV30 and TRBJ2-2 gives the whole variable domain SQTIHQWPATLVQPVGSPLSLECTVEGTSNPNLYWYRQAAGRGLQLLFYSVGIGQISSEVPQNLSASRPQDRQFILSSKKLLLSDSGFYLCAWSVLWDPGELFFGEGSRLTVL.

V and J are TRBV6-1 and TRBJ2-7; TRBD2 aligns across 10 bases. This CDR3 comprises 13 residues. V lost 6 bases to trimming and J lost 5 bases; unmatched junction nucleotides: 4. The V gene's germline CDR1 is MNHNS and CDR2 SASEGT. In nucleotides, the CDR3 is TGTGCCAGCAGCTCTAGCGGGAGCGACGAGCAGTACTTC. Its protein product is CASSSSGSDEQYF.

This clonotype was seen a few times. The chain recombines TRBV13 with TRBJ1-6; D is perhaps TRBD1 (5 bases). Germline V lookup: CDR1 PRHDT, CDR2 FYEKMQ (reference sequence). The ends were cut back, 4 bases at V and 3 bases at J, with 16 bases in the middle. The length of the CDR3 is 17 residues. CDR3 bases: TGTGCCAGCAGCTCTATGGGCCTTCAGGGCTATAATTCACCCCTCCACTTT. Its translation is CASSSMGLQGYNSPLHF.

This clonotype appeared many times. The chain joins TRBV12-3 or TRBV12-4 to TRBJ2-5; no clear D gene. This CDR3 contains 15 residues. Trimming stripped 6 bases from V and 4 bases from J, with 18 bases between. Written as DNA, the CDR3 is TGTGCCAGCAGCCAACGGACCGCGACGCGAGAGACCCAGTACTTC. This gives the protein CASSQRTATRETQYF.

The V call is TRBV24-1, the J call TRBJ2-3, with D possibly being TRBD1 (6 bases). In germline, CDR1 is KGHDR, CDR2 SFDVKD. The CDR3 consists of 13 residues. Trimming removed 3 bases from V and 7 bases from J, with 10 bases in between. The CDR3 nucleotides read TGTGCCACCAGTGATACACAGGGATATACGCAGTATTTT. This gives the protein CATSDTQGYTQYF.

At least ten counts were recorded for this clonotype. This chain links TRBV12-3 or TRBV12-4 with TRBJ1-1; no firm D call. The CDR3 has 13 residues. Trimming pared 3 bases from V and 1 base from J, leaving 6 bases between. The CDR3 coding sequence is TGTGCCAGCAGTTTGGGGAAGAACACTGAAGCTTTCTTT. Protein product: CASSLGKNTEAFF.